Listed below are T cell receptor beta chains from one sample, sequenced in a study of T cell responses to AZD1222 COVID-19 vaccine. The data were produced by immunoSEQ multiplex PCR, yet TCRdb's version contains in-frame clones alone and is incomplete. The sample has some 140,000 clones, roughly 93% seen once. The source was peripheral blood, collected on day 0 of AZD1222 vaccination. The receptors shown here come from an adult in good health. The CDR3 runs from the conserved cysteine through the conserved F or W. The D gene is left open where the match is weak. Size values are once, few and many counts, or a class for expanded clones, and some rows have none.

>NA|NA|15|TRBJ1-2|TRBV3-1/TRBV3-2
CASSQAVGAHYGYTF
TGTGCCAGCAGCCAAGCAGTGGGGGCCCACTATGGCTACACCTTC
>NA|NA|15|TRBJ1-3|TRBV9
CASSARVDSGNTIYF
TGTGCCAGCAGCGCCCGAGTAGACTCTGGAAACACCATATATTTT
>once|TRBD1|14|TRBJ2-1|TRBV24-1
CATSDPRTGNEQFF
TGTGCCACCAGTGATCCAAGGACAGGCAATGAGCAGTTCTTC
>once|NA|19|TRBJ1-6|TRBV7-2
CASSSTGPLSSSYNSPLHF
TGTGCCAGCAGCTCAACAGGGCCCCTTTCTAGCTCCTATAATTCACCCCTCCACTTT
>NA|NA|12|TRBJ1-1|TRBV7-9
CASSTPNTEAFF
TGTGCCAGCAGCACACCGAACACTGAAGCTTTCTTT
>NA|NA|13|TRBJ1-5|TRBV28
CASSGASYQPQHF
TGTGCCAGCAGCGGAGCGTCTTATCAGCCCCAGCATTTT
>NA|TRBD1|17|TRBJ1-6|TRBV11-2
CASSLRSPGQGYSPLHF
TGTGCCAGCAGCTTACGGTCCCCGGGACAGGGGTATTCACCCCTCCACTTT
>NA|NA|13|TRBJ2-1|TRBV6-2/TRBV6-3
CASSQGSYNEQFF
TGTGCCAGCAGTCAAGGATCTTACAATGAGCAGTTCTTC
>NA|TRBD2|15|TRBJ2-1|TRBV7-9
CASSLGSSGRNEQFF
TGTGCCAGCAGCTTAGGAAGTAGCGGGAGGAATGAGCAGTTCTTC
>NA|NA|14|TRBJ2-2|TRBV9
CASSAKGLTGELFF
TGTGCCAGCAGCGCTAAGGGGCTGACCGGGGAGCTGTTTTTT
>NA|NA|17|TRBJ1-6|TRBV6-1
CASSAGRGMTYNSPLHF
TGTGCCAGCAGTGCCGGCAGGGGAATGACCTATAATTCACCCCTCCACTTT
>NA|NA|15|TRBJ2-7|TRBV27
CASKNGPSSSYEQYF
TGTGCCAGCAAGAACGGACCGTCAAGCTCCTACGAGCAGTACTTC
>NA|TRBD1|16|TRBJ1-1|TRBV7-6
CASRPGTGAGNTEAFF
TGTGCCAGCAGACCCGGGACAGGGGCAGGGAACACTGAAGCTTTCTTT
>NA|NA|15|TRBJ1-3|TRBV2
CASSGWLSSGNTIYF
TGTGCCAGCAGTGGATGGCTAAGCTCTGGAAACACCATATATTTT
>NA|NA|15|TRBJ2-5|TRBV15
CATSTPDLAVETQYF
TGTGCCACCAGCACACCGGACCTGGCGGTTGAGACCCAGTACTTC
>NA|NA|14|TRBJ2-1|TRBV28
CASSGDSRWDEQFF
TGTGCCAGCAGTGGGGACTCCCGGTGGGATGAGCAGTTCTTC
>NA|TRBD1|14|TRBJ2-1|TRBV5-1
CASSQGESYNEQFF
TGCGCCAGTTCACAGGGGGAATCCTACAATGAGCAGTTCTTC
>NA|NA|12|TRBJ1-2|TRBV24-1
CATSDGGRSYTF
TGTGCCACCAGTGATGGGGGAAGAAGCTACACCTTC
>NA|NA|15|TRBJ1-1|TRBV4-3
CASSQVGRTNTEAFF
TGCGCCAGCAGCCAAGTGGGACGGACGAACACTGAAGCTTTCTTT
>NA|NA|14|TRBJ2-7|TRBV7-2
CASSFPHFGVEQYF
TGTGCCAGCAGCTTTCCCCACTTCGGTGTCGAGCAGTACTTC
>NA|TRBD1|14|TRBJ1-2|TRBV11-2
CASSGTGGWYGYTF
TGTGCCAGCAGCGGGACAGGGGGCTGGTATGGCTACACCTTC
>NA|NA|11|TRBJ1-2|TRBV28
CASGAGQGYTF
TGTGCCAGCGGCGCAGGGCAGGGCTACACCTTC
>NA|NA|14|TRBJ1-2|TRBV19
CASSPGHSNYGYTF
TGTGCCAGTAGTCCAGGACATTCGAACTATGGCTACACCTTC
>NA|NA|17|TRBJ2-2|TRBV11-1
CASSLALPGKGAGELFF
TGTGCCAGCAGCTTAGCGTTACCGGGGAAGGGAGCCGGGGAGCTGTTTTTT
>NA|NA|21|TRBJ1-3|TRBV4-1
CASSKVRGWGDTKLSGNTIYF
TGCGCCAGCAGCAAAGTTCGGGGTTGGGGGGACACAAAACTCTCTGGAAACACCATATATTTT
>NA|NA|13|TRBJ1-1|TRBV6-5
CASSGKINTEAFF
TGTGCCAGCAGCGGTAAGATAAACACTGAAGCTTTCTTT
>once|NA|15|TRBJ1-2|TRBV3-1/TRBV3-2
CASSQVSGGNYGYTF
TGTGCCAGCAGCCAAGTTTCGGGAGGCAACTATGGCTACACCTTC
>NA|TRBD1|12|TRBJ1-4|TRBV7-8
CASSLRTGKLFF
TGTGCCAGCAGCCTAAGGACAGGGAAACTGTTTTTT
>NA|NA|12|TRBJ1-5|TRBV12-3/TRBV12-4
CASSLTDQPQHF
TGTGCCAGCAGCTTGACAGATCAGCCCCAGCATTTT
>NA|NA|13|TRBJ1-2|TRBV5-6
CASSLDPKQTYTF
TGTGCCAGCAGCTTGGACCCTAAACAAACCTACACCTTC
>NA|TRBD2|14|TRBJ2-3|TRBV9
CASTSGNAADTQYF
TGTGCCAGTACTAGCGGGAACGCCGCGGATACGCAGTATTTT
>NA|NA|13|TRBJ1-2|TRBV29-1
CSAAETGGYGYTF
TGCAGCGCCGCCGAGACAGGCGGGTATGGCTACACCTTC
>NA|TRBD2|15|TRBJ2-1|TRBV10-1
CASSDPSGSISEQFF
TGCGCCAGCAGTGATCCTAGCGGGAGCATAAGCGAGCAGTTCTTC
>NA|NA|16|TRBJ1-5|TRBV6-1
CASSAKTELINQPQHF
TGTGCCAGCAGTGCAAAGACAGAACTGATCAATCAGCCCCAGCATTTT
>NA|NA|16|TRBJ2-7|TRBV6-1
CASSGAWGVESYEQYF
TGTGCCAGCAGTGGTGCCTGGGGGGTGGAGTCCTACGAGCAGTACTTC
>NA|NA|13|TRBJ2-1|TRBV5-1
CASSLGQLNEQFF
TGCGCCAGCAGCTTGGGACAGCTTAATGAGCAGTTCTTC
>few|NA|16|TRBJ1-1|TRBV15
CATSRRVGRANTEAFF
TGTGCCACCAGCAGACGCGTGGGACGGGCGAACACTGAAGCTTTCTTT